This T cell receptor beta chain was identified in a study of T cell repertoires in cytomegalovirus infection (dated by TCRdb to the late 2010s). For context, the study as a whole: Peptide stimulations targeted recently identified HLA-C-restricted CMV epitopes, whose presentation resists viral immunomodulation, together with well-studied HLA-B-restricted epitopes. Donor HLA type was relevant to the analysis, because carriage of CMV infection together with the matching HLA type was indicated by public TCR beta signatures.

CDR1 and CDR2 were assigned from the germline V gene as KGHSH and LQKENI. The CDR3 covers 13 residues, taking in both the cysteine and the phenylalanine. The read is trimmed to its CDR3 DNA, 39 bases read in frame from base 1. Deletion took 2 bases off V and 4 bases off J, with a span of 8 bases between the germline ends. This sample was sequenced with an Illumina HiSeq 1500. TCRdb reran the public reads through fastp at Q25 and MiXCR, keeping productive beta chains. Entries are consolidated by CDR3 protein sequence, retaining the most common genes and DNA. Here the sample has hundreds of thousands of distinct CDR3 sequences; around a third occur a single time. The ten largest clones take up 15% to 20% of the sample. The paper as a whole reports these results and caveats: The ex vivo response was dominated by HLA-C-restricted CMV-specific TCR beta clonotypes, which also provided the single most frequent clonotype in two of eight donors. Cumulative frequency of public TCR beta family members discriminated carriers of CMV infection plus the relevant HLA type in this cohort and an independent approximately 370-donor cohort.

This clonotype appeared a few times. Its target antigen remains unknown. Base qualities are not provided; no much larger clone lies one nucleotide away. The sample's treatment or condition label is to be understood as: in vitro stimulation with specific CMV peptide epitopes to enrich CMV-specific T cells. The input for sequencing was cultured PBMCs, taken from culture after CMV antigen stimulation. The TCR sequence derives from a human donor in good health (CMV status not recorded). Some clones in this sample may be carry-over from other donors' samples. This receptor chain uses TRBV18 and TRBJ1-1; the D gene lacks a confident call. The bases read TGTGCCAGCTCACCAGGAAGGGTCACTGAAGCTTTCTTT. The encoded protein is CASSPGRVTEAFF.